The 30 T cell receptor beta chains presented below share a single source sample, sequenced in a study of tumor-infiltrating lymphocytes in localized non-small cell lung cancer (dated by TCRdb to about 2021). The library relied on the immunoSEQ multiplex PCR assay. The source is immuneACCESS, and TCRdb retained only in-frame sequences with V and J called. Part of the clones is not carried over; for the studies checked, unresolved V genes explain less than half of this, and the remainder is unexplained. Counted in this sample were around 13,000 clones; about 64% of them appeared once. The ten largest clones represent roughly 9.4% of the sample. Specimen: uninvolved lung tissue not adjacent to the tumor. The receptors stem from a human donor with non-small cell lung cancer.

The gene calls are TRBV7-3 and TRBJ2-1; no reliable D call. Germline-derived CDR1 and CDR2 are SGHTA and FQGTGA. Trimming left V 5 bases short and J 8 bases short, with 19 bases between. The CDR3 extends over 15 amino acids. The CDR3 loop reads CASSHPDDSSHEQFF. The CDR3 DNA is TGTGCCAGCAGCCACCCGGACGATTCTTCCCATGAGCAGTTCTTC.

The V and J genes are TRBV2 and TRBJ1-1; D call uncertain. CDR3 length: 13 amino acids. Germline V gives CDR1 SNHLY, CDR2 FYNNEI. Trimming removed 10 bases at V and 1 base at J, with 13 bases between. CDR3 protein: CATSLEGNTEAFF. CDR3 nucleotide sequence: TGTGCCACAAGCCTTGAGGGGAACACTGAAGCTTTCTTT.

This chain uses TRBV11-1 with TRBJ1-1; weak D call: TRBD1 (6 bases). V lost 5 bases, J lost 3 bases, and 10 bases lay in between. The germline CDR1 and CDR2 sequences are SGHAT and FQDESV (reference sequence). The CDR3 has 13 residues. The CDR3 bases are TGTGCCAGCAGCCGACAGGTTGACACTGAAGCTTTCTTT. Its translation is CASSRQVDTEAFF.

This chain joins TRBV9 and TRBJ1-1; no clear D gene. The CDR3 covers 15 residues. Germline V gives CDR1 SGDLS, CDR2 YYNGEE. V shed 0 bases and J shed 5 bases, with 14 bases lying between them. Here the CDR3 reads CASSVGPAPWTEAFF. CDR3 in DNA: TGTGCCAGCAGCGTAGGACCGGCCCCCTGGACTGAAGCTTTCTTT.

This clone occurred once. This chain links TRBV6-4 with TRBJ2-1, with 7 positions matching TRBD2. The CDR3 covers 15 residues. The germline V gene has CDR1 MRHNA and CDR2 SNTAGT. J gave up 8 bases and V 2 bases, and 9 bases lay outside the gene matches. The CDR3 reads CASSDTSGGGDEQFF. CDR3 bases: TGTGCCAGCAGTGACACCTCCGGGGGAGGGGATGAGCAGTTCTTC.

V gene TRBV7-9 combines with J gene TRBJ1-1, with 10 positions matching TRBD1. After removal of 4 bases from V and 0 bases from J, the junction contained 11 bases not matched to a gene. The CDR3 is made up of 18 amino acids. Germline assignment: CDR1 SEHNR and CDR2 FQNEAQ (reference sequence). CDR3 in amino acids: CASSYGQGDYMMNTEAFF. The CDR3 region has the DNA TGTGCCAGCAGCTACGGACAGGGGGATTATATGATGAACACTGAAGCTTTCTTT. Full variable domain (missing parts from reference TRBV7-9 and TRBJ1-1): DTGVSQNPRHKITKRGQNVTFRCDPISEHNRLYWYRQTLGQGPEFLTYFQNEAQLEKSRLLSDRFSAERPKGSFSTLEIQRTEQGDSAMYLCASSYGQGDYMMNTEAFFGQGTRLTVV.

Here the CDR3 DNA reads TGTGCCAGCAGCTTGGCCACGGTCAATGAGCAGTTCTTC. It encodes CASSLATVNEQFF. This rearrangement joins TRBV11-2 to TRBJ2-1; D is unclear. Germline loops: CDR1 SGHAT, CDR2 FQNNGV. The CDR3 runs to 13 residues. Deletions cut 3 bases from V and 6 bases from J, with 9 bases between.

The CDR3 here is CASSQGLDYNEQFF. CDR3 bases: TGTGCCAGCAGCCAAGGCCTAGACTACAATGAGCAGTTCTTC. This chain joins TRBV4-2 and TRBJ2-1, with D unclear. This CDR3 is built from 14 residues. The germline CDR1 and CDR2 sequences are LGHNA and YNFKEQ. V was cut by 1 base and J by 3 bases, with 7 bases left in between.

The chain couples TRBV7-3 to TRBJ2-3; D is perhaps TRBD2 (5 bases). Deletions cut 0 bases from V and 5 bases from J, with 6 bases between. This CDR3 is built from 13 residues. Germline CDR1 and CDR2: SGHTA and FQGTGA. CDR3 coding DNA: TGTGCCAGCAGCTTAACCGGGGTAGATACGCAGTATTTT. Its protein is CASSLTGVDTQYF.

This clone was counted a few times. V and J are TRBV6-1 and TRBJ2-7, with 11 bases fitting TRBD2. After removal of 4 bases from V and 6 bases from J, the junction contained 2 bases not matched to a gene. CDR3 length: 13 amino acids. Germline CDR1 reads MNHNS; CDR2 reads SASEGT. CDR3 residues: CASSVLAGAEQYF. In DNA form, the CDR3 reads TGTGCCAGCAGTGTACTAGCGGGAGCCGAGCAGTACTTC.

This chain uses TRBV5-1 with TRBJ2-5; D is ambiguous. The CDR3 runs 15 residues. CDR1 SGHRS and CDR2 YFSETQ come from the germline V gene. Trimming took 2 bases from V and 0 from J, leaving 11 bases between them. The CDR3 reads CASSFRGNHQETQYF. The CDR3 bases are TGCGCCAGCAGCTTCCGCGGTAACCACCAAGAGACCCAGTACTTC.

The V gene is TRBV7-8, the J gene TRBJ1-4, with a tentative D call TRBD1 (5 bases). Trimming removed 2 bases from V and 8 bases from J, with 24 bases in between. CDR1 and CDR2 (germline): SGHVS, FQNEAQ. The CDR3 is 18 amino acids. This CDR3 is CASSLMGVRQGGGEKLFF. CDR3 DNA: TGTGCCAGCAGCTTAATGGGAGTCCGGCAGGGAGGAGGAGAAAAACTGTTTTTT.

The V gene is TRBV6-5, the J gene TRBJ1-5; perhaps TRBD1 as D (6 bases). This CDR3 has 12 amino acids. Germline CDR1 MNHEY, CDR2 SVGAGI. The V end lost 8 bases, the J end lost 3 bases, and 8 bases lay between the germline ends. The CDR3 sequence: CASGQYNQPQHF. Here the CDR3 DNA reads TGTGCCAGCGGACAGTACAATCAGCCCCAGCATTTT.

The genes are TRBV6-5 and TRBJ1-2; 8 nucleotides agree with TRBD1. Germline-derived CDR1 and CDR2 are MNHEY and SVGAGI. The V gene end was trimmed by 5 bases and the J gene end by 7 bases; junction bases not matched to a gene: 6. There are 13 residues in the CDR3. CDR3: CASSGQGPGGYTF. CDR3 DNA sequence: TGTGCCAGCAGTGGACAGGGCCCGGGTGGCTACACCTTC.

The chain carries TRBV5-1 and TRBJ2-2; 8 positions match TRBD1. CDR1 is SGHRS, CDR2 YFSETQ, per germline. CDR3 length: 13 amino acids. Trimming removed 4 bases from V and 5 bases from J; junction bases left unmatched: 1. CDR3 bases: TGCGCCAGCAGCGGGACAGGTACCGGGGAGCTGTTTTTT. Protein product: CASSGTGTGELFF.

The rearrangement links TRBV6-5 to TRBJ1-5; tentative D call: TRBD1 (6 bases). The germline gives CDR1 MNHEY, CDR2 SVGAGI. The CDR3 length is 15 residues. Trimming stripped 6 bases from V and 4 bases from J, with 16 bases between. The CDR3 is CASRVGTGANQPQHF. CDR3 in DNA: TGTGCCAGCAGAGTAGGGACGGGGGCTAATCAGCCCCAGCATTTT.

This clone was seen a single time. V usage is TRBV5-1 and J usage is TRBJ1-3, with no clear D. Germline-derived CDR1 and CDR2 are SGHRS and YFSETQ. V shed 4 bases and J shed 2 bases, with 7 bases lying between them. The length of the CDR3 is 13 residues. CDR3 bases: TGCGCCAGCAGCCCTGCCGCTGGAAACACCATATATTTT. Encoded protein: CASSPAAGNTIYF.

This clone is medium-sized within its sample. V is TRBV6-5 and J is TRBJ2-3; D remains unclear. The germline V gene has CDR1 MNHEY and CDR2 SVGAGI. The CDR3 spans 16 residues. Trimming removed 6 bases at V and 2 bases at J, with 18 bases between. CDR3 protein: CASRYDETYHTDTQYF. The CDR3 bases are TGTGCCAGCAGATACGACGAGACATACCACACAGATACGCAGTATTTT.

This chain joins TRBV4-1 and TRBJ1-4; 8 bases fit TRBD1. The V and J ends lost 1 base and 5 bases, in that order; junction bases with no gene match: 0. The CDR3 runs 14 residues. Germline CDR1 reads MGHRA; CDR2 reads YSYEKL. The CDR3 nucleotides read TGCGCCAGCAGCCAAGGGACAGGGAATGAAAAACTGTTTTTT. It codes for CASSQGTGNEKLFF.

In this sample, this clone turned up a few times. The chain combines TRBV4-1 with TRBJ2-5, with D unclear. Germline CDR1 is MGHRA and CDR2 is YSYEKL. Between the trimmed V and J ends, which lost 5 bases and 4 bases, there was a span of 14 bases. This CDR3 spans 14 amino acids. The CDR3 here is CASSSSPVGETQYF. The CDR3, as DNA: TGCGCCAGCAGCTCCTCTCCAGTCGGAGAGACCCAGTACTTC.

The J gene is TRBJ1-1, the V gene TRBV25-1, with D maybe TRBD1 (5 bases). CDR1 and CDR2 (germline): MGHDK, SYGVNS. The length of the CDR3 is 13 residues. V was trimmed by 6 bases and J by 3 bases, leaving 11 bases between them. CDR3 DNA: TGTGCCAGCAGCGGAGACAGCTACACTGAAGCTTTCTTT. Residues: CASSGDSYTEAFF.

In DNA, the CDR3 is TGTGCCAGCAGCTACAGGGGCATGGGAATTGGTGAGCAGTTCTTC. Its protein is CASSYRGMGIGEQFF. The gene calls are TRBV7-2 and TRBJ2-1; 7 nucleotides align to TRBD1. The CDR3 contains 15 residues. CDR1 is SGHTA and CDR2 is FQGNSA in the germline V gene. J lost 9 bases, V lost 4 bases, and 12 bases had no gene match.

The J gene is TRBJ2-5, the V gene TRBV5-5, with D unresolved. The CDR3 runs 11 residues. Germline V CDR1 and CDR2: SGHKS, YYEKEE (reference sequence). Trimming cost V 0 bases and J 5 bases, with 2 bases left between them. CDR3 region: CASSLDETQYF. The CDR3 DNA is TGTGCCAGCAGCTTGGACGAGACCCAGTACTTC.

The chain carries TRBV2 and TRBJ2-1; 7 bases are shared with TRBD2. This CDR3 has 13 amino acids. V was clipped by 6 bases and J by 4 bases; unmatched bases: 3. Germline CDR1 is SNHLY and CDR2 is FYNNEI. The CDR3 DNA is TGTGCCAGCAGGGCGGGGGAGTACAATGAGCAGTTCTTC. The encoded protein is CASRAGEYNEQFF.

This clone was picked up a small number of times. The CDR3 DNA is TGTGCCAGCAGTTTCGGGGAATATGGCTACACCTTC. Translating gives CASSFGEYGYTF. The V and J genes are TRBV11-2 and TRBJ1-2; D is unresolved. This CDR3 is built from 12 residues. The germline V gene has CDR1 SGHAT and CDR2 FQNNGV. V shed 6 bases and J shed 5 bases, with 10 bases lying between them.

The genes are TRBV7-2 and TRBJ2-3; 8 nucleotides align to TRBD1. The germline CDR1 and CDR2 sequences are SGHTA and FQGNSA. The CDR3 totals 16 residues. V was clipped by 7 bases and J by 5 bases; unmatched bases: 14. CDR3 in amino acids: CASTNRGRSGRDTQYF. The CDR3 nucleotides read TGTGCCAGCACCAACAGGGGGAGAAGTGGTAGAGATACGCAGTATTTT.

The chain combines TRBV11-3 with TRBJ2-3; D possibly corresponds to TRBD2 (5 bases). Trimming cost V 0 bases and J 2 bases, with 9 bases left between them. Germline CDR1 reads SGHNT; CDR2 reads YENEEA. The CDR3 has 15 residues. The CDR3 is CASSLEGSPTDTQYF. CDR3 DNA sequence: TGTGCCAGCAGCTTAGAAGGGAGTCCCACAGATACGCAGTATTTT. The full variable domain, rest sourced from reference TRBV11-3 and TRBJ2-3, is EAGVVQSPRYKIIEKKQPVAFWCNPISGHNTLYWYLQNLGQGPELLIRYENEEAVDDSQLPKDRFSAERLKGVDSTLKIQPAELGDSAVYLCASSLEGSPTDTQYFGPGTRLTVL.

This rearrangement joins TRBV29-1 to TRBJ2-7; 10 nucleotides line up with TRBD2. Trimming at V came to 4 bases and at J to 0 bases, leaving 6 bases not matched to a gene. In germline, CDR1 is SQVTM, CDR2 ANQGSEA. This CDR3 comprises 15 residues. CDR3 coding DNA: TGCAGCGTTGGGACTAGCGGATCGTTCTCCTACGAGCAGTACTTC. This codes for CSVGTSGSFSYEQYF.

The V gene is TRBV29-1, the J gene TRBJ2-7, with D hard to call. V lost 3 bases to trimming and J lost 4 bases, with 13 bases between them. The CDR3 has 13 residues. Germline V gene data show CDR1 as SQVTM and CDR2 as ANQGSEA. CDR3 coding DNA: TGCAGCGTTGATGGACCAGAACTTTACGAGCAGTACTTC. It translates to CSVDGPELYEQYF.

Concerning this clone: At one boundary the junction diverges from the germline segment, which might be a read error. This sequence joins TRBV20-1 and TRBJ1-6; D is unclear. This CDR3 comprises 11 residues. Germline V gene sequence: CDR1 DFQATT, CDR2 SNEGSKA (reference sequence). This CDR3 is CSARGPLGQRF. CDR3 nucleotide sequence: TGCAGTGCTAGAGGTCCGCTGGGCCAACGGTTT.